The clone carrying this TCR beta chain was found once. The antigen is unknown. This record belongs to a study of cytomegalovirus exposure and HLA in healthy donors. Use of 60 Vbeta and 13 Jbeta primers characterized the PCR. TCRdb keeps only in-frame clones here, not all; method: immunoSEQ multiplex PCR. The sample holds hundreds of thousands of clones, 70% to 90% seen once. The CDR3 is made up of 14 amino acids. Trimming cost V 4 bases and J 6 bases, with 16 bases left between them. Notes on the study in general: The authors later linked a missense DCLRE1C variant to TCR beta V- and J-gene trimming.

This chain uses TRBV6-7 with TRBJ2-7, with a tentative D call TRBD2 (6 bases). TRBV6-7 is labeled an ORF, and its function is uncertain. What was sequenced was PBMCs. This TCR was sampled from a girl aged 2 to 9 in good health and CMV-seronegative. The CDR3, as DNA: TGTGCCAGCAGTTTTAAGGGGAGGAGGTCCGAGCAGTACTTC. This sequence encodes CASSFKGRRSEQYF.